A single sample gave rise to the 7 T cell receptor beta chains below, sequenced in a study of shared clonotypes between healthy human individuals. Produced via immunoSEQ multiplex PCR; TCRdb's table is partial and in-frame only. The sample shows millions of clones, 90% to 95% of them seen only once. The specimen sequenced was naive CD4+ T cells sorted from blood. Subset here: CD45RA+ positively selected. Receptors originate from a man aged 18 to 29 in good health.

The V gene is TRBV27, the J gene TRBJ2-5; 12 positions match TRBD1. The CDR3 runs 16 residues. The germline gives CDR1 MNHEY, CDR2 SMNVEV (reference sequence). Trimming cost V 0 bases and J 6 bases; bases outside gene matches: 5. CDR3 loop: CASSLSGTGGGKTQYF. The DNA for the CDR3 is TGTGCCAGCAGTTTATCCGGGACAGGGGGCGGGAAGACCCAGTACTTC.

CDR3 sequence (DNA): TGTGCCAGCAGCTTAAGGACTAGCGGGAGTTTTGAGCAGTTCTTC. It encodes CASSLRTSGSFEQFF. The genes are TRBV7-2 and TRBJ2-1; TRBD2 agrees at 13 bases. The CDR3 consists of 15 residues. After removal of 2 bases from V and 9 bases from J, the junction contained 4 bases not matched to a gene. Germline CDR1 is SGHTA and CDR2 is FQGNSA.

Only one count was recorded for this clone. This rearrangement joins TRBV14 to TRBJ2-5; unclear D gene. This CDR3 comprises 16 residues. The germline CDR1 and CDR2 sequences are SGHDN and FVKESK. With 1 base removed from V and 3 bases from J, the gap between germline ends came to 15 bases. The DNA for the CDR3 is TGTGCCAGCAGCCAAGGGTTCGGCCCAAGGGAAGAGACCCAGTACTTC. This gives the protein CASSQGFGPREETQYF.

The chain combines TRBV6-5 with TRBJ1-1, with D maybe TRBD1 (6 bases). CDR1 MNHEY and CDR2 SVGAGI come from the germline V gene. The ends were cut back, 8 bases at V and 6 bases at J, with 19 bases in the middle. The CDR3 totals 14 residues. The CDR3 DNA follows: TGTGCCAGCGTAAAACCAGGGGATTCCTCTGAAGCTTTCTTT. Protein sequence: CASVKPGDSSEAFF.

The chain is built from TRBV7-9 and TRBJ1-2; D uncertain. Between the trimmed V and J ends, which lost 5 bases and 3 bases, there was a span of 19 bases. Looked up from germline, CDR1 is SEHNR and CDR2 is FQNEAQ (reference sequence). CDR3 length: 16 amino acids. The CDR3 spells CASSILSFGSDYGYTF. CDR3 DNA: TGTGCCAGCAGCATTCTTTCTTTTGGTTCGGACTATGGCTACACCTTC.

The chain carries TRBV19 and TRBJ1-4; TRBD1 matches 7 bases. The CDR3 contains 15 residues. From germline, CDR1 is LNHDA and CDR2 SQIVND (reference sequence). V was clipped by 5 bases and J by 7 bases; unmatched bases: 10. The CDR3, as DNA: TGTGCCAGTAGTGCCCGACAGGGTATTGTTGAAAAACTGTTTTTT. It codes for CASSARQGIVEKLFF.

The chain couples TRBV6-6 to TRBJ2-5, with 11 bases identical to TRBD2. The CDR3 is 16 residues long. Trimming cost V 1 base and J 4 bases; bases outside gene matches: 5. CDR1 is MNHNY, CDR2 SVGAGI, per germline (reference sequence). The CDR3 spells CASSYFGLAGGETQYF. The DNA of the CDR3 is TGTGCCAGCAGTTACTTCGGTCTAGCGGGGGGAGAGACCCAGTACTTC.